This T cell receptor (beta chain) was captured by sequencing in a study of early T cells in non-severe SARS-CoV-2 infection. Whole-study context: The sequenced material was bulk RNA from unsorted whole blood, and its chains were unpaired. Study-level points and caveats: Missing private and CD4 specificities, VDJdb matching favored anti-spike CD8 responses.

CDR1 and CDR2 from the germline V gene are MDHEN and SYDVKM. The V end was cut by 11 bases, the J end by 6 bases, with 19 bases between. The CDR3 has 13 amino acids. This clonotype came up many times. Its target is unknown. Attached unique molecular identifiers marked individual cDNA molecules. TCRdb used MiXCR to reprocess the 5' RACE reads, holding one entry per CDR3 protein. The sample contains about 71,000 distinct CDR3 sequences, roughly 14% of which appear only once. This receptor was obtained from an adult who was a healthcare worker with PCR-confirmed SARS-CoV-2 infection or an uninfected control (not recorded which). The sample was whole blood, taken at baseline. V usage is TRBV28 and J usage is TRBJ1-2, with D tentatively TRBD1 (5 bases). CDR3 residues: CALDRGDLDGYTF. DNA for the CDR3: TGTGCCCTAGACCGGGGGGATTTAGATGGCTACACCTTC.